This TCR beta chain comes out of a study of vaccination effects on CD4 cells after COVID-19. The study, taken as a whole, reports: In convalescent patients, vaccine-induced clones largely differed from infection-induced clones. After vaccination, at late timepoints, clones induced by infection and by vaccine contracted markedly. A shortage of convalescent patients and an absence of early post-infection timepoints characterized the study.

The CDR3 has 17 amino acids. V lost 3 bases, J lost 2 bases, and 9 bases stayed unmatched. Germline V CDR1 and CDR2: SGHDN, FVKESK. ViraFEST used viral peptide pools to expand antigen-specific CD4+ T cells before sequencing. Subsequent to a culture period of approximately 11 days, CD4+ T cells were isolated. This individual contracted SARS-CoV-2 between March and December 2020, as verified by PCR. IL-2 medium took the place of half the medium on both days 3 and 7. A note on this clone: Its target is unknown.

The assay was immunoSEQ multiplex PCR, and TCRdb's table has in-frame clones only and misses some. The sample yields some 40,000 clones, around 69% seen once. The specimen comprised CD4+ T cells from PBMCs cultured with HCoV-NL63 spike peptides, sampled before COVID-19 vaccination. This chain uses TRBV14 with TRBJ2-2, with 7 bases aligning to TRBD1. This sequence was found in a human donor who had a prior SARS-CoV-2 infection. This CDR3 reads CASSHFPGQTNTGELFF. CDR3 in DNA: TGTGCCAGCAGCCACTTTCCGGGACAGACTAACACCGGGGAGCTGTTTTTT.